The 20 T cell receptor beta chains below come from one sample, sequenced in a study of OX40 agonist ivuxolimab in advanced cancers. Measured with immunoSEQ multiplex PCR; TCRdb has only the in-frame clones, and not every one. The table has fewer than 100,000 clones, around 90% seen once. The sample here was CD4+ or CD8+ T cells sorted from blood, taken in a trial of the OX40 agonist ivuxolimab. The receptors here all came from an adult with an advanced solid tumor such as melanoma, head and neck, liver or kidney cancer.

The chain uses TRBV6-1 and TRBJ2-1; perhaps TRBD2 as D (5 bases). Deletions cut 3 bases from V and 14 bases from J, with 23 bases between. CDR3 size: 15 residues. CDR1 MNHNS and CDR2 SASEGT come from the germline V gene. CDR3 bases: TGTGCCAGCAGTGAGGGAGATGACTCGGGGAAATCGGAGTTCTTC. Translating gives CASSEGDDSGKSEFF.

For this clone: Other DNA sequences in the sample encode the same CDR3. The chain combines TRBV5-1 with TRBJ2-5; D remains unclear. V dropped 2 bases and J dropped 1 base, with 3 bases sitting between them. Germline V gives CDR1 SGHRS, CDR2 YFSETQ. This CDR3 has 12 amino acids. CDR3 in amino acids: CASSFGQETQYF. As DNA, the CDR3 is TGCGCCAGCAGCTTCGGCCAAGAGACCCAGTACTTC. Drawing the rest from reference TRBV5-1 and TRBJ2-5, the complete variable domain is KAGVTQTPRYLIKTRGQQVTLSCSPISGHRSVSWYQQTPGQGLQFLFEYFSETQRNKGNFPGRFSGRQFSNSRSEMNVSTLELGDSALYLCASSFGQETQYFGPGTRLLVL.

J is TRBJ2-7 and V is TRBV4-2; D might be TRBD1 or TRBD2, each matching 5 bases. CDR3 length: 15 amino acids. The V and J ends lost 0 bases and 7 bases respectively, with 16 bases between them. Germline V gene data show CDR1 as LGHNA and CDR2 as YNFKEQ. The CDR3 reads CASSQDQRGAWEQYF. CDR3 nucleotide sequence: TGTGCCAGCAGCCAAGATCAGAGGGGTGCTTGGGAGCAGTACTTC.

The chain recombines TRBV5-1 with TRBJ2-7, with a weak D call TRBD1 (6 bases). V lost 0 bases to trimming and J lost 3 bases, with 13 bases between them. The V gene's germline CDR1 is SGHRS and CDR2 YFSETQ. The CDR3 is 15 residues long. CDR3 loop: CASSLGGQFLYEQYF. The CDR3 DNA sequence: TGCGCCAGCAGCTTGGGGGGGCAGTTTCTCTACGAGCAGTACTTC.

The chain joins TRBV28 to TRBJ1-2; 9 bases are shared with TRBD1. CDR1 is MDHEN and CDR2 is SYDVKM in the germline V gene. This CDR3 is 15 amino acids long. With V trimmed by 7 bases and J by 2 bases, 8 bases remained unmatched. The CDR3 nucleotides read TGTGCCAGCACCCTGGGGACAGGGATAAACTATGGCTACACCTTC. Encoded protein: CASTLGTGINYGYTF.

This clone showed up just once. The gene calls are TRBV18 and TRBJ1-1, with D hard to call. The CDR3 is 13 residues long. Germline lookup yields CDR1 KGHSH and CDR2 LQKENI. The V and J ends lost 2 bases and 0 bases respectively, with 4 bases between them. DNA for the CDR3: TGTGCCAGCTCACCAGTATTGAACACTGAAGCTTTCTTT. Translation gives CASSPVLNTEAFF.

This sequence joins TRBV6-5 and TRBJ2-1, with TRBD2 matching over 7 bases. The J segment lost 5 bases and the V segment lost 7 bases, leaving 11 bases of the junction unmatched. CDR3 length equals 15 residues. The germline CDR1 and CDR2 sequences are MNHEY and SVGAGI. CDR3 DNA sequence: TGTGCCAGCACCCCCACCGGGAGGAGGGACAATGAGCAGTTCTTC. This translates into CASTPTGRRDNEQFF.

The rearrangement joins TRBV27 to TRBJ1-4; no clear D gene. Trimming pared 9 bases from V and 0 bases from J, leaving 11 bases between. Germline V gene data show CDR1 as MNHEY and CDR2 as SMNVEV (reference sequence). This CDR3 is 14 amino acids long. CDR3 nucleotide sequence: TGTGCCAGTCGGGCGGAATCAACTAATGAAAAACTGTTTTTT. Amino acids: CASRAESTNEKLFF. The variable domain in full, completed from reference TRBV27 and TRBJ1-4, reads EAQVTQNPRYLITVTGKKLTVTCSQNMNHEYMSWYRQDPGLGLRQIYYSMNVEVTDKGDVPEGYKVSRKEKRNFPLILESPSPNQTSLYFCASRAESTNEKLFFGSGTQLSVL.

The CDR3 bases are TGTGCCATCAGTGGGACTAGCGGGATCACAGATACGCAGTATTTT. It is translated as CAISGTSGITDTQYF. The J gene is TRBJ2-3, the V gene TRBV10-3, with TRBD2 matching 12 bases. Trimming cost V 4 bases and J 2 bases; bases outside gene matches: 1. This CDR3 has 15 amino acids. In germline, CDR1 is ENHRY, CDR2 SYGVKD.

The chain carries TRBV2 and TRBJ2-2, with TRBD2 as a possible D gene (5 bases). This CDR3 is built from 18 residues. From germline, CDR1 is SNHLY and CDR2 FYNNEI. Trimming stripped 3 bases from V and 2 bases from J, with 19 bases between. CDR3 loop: CASSDEIEVRGNTGELFF. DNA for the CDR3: TGTGCCAGCAGTGATGAGATTGAGGTCCGGGGAAACACCGGGGAGCTGTTTTTT.

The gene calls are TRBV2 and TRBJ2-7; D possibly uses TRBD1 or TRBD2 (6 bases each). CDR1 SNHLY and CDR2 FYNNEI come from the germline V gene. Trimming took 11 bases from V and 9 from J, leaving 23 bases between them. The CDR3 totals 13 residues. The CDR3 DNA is TGTGCCCTAGGAGGGGGACTTGGGATAGTGCAGTACTTC. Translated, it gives CALGGGLGIVQYF. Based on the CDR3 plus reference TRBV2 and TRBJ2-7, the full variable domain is EPEVTQTPSHQVTQMGQEVILRCVPISNHLYFYWYRQILGQKVEFLVSFYNNEISEKSEIFDDQFSVERPDGSNFTLKIRSTKLEDSAMYFCALGGGLGIVQYFGPGTRLTVT.

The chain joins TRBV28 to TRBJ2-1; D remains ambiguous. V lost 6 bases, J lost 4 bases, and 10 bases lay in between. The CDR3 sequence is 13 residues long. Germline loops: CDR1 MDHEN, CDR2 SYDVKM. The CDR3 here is CASSHEMYNEQFF. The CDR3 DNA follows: TGTGCCAGCAGCCACGAGATGTACAATGAGCAGTTCTTC.

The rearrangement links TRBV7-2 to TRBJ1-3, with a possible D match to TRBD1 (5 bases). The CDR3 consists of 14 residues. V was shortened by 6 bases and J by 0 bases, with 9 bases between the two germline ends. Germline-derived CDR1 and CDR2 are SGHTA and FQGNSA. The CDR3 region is CASRPGSSGNTIYF. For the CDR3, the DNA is TGTGCCAGCAGGCCAGGGAGCTCTGGAAACACCATATATTTT.

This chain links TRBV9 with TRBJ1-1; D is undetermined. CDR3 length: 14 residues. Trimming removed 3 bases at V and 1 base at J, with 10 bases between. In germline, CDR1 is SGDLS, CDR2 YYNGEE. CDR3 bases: TGTGCCAGCAGCGGCCGGGTCGGGAACACTGAAGCTTTCTTT. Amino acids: CASSGRVGNTEAFF.

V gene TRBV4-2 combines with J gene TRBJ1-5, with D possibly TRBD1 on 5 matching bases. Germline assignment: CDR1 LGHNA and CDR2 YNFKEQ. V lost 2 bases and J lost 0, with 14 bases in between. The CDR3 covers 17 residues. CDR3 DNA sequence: TGTGCCAGCAGCCAACCTGCGACAGTCCATAGCAATCAGCCCCAGCATTTT. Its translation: CASSQPATVHSNQPQHF.

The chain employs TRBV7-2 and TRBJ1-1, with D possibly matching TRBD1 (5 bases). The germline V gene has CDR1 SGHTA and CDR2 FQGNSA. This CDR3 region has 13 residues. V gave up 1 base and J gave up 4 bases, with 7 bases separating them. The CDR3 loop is CASSLGQGTEAFF. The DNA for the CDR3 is TGTGCCAGCAGCTTAGGGCAGGGCACTGAAGCTTTCTTT.

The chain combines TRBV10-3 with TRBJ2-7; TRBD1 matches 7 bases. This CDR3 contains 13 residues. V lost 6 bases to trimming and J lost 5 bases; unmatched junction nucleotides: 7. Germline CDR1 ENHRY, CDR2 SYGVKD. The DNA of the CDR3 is TGTGCCATCAGGGAAGGGACAGACCACGAGCAGTACTTC. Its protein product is CAIREGTDHEQYF.

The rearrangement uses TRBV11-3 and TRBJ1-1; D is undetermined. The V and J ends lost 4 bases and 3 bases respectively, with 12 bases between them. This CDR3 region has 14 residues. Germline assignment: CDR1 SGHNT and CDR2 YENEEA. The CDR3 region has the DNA TGTGCCAGCAGCTCGTTGCCCTTGGACACTGAAGCTTTCTTT. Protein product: CASSSLPLDTEAFF.

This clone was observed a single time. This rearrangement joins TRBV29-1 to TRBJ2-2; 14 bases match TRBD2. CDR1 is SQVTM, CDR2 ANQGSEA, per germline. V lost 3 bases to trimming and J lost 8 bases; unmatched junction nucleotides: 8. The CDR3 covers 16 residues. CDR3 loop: CSVETFGTSGRGELFF. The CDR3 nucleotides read TGCAGCGTTGAGACCTTCGGGACTAGCGGGAGAGGGGAGCTGTTTTTT.

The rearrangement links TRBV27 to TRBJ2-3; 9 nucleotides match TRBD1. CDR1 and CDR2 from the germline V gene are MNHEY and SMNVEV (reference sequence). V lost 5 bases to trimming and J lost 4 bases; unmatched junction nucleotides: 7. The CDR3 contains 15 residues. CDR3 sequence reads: CASSPQGAGSDTQYF. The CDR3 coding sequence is TGTGCCAGCAGTCCACAGGGGGCTGGGTCAGATACGCAGTATTTT.